This T cell receptor beta chain was retrieved from a study of vaccination and CD4 T cells after COVID-19. Background on the study: Six male and four female convalescents took part, two of them Hispanic.

This clonotype ranks as medium-sized. The antigen remains undetermined. V lost 4 bases, J lost 2 bases, and 8 bases lay in between. CDR3 length: 13 residues. The germline gives CDR1 MNHEY, CDR2 SMNVEV (reference sequence). Cultured CD4+ T cell DNA underwent sequencing with the Oncomine TCR Beta short-read assay. TCRdb reanalysed the PCR reads using MiXCR and keeps one entry per CDR3 protein. The sample has about 14,000 distinct CDR3 sequences, 40% to 65% seen once. Treatment of the sample: roughly 11-day PBMC culture with coronavirus spike peptide pools or control peptides (ViraFEST assay). ViraFEST relied on peptide pools to expand antigen-specific T cells; the TCRs were sequenced afterward. From the roughly ten-day cultures, CD4+ T cells were isolated by negative selection.

The chain couples TRBV27 to TRBJ1-2; D remains ambiguous. This receptor was identified in a human donor who had recovered from COVID-19. The material was CD4+ T cells from blood, cultured in vitro, obtained before SARS-CoV-2 vaccination. In nucleotides, the CDR3 is TGTGCCAGCAGTTCTACCGGAAACTATGGCTACACCTTC. Its protein is CASSSTGNYGYTF.